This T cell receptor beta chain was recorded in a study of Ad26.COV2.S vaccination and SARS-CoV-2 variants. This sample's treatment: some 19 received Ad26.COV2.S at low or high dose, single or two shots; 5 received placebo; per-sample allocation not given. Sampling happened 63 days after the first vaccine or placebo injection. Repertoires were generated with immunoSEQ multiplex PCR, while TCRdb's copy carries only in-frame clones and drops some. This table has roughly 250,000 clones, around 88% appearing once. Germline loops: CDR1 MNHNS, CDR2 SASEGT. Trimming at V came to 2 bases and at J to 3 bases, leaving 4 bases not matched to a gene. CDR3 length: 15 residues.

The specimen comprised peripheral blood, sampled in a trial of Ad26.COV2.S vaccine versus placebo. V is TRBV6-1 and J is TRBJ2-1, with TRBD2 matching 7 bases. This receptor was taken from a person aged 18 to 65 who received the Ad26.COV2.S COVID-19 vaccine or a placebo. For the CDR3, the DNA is TGTGCCAGCAGTGAACCCGGCGGGGGCTACAATGAGCAGTTCTTC. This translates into CASSEPGGGYNEQFF.